Presented here are 30 T cell receptor beta chains from one specimen sequenced in a study of Graves' ophthalmopathy and Graves' hyperthyroidism (dated 2018 in TCRdb). Data came from an Illumina HiSeq 2000. For repertoire sequencing, TCR beta CDR3 regions were amplified from RNA transcripts. The first round was an RT-PCR using HTBI primers with the Qiagen OneStep RT-PCR kit, and this first round was followed by a second-round multiplex PCR, then size selection and purification. The public reads were run again by TCRdb, first through fastp at Q25 and then through MiXCR, and only productive beta chains were kept. All rows with the same CDR3 protein become a single entry with the most common DNA and genes. The sample profile shows hundreds of thousands of distinct CDR3 sequences; around 20% of them were found once. Clones ranked in the top ten supply 2.5% to 3% of the sample. Sequenced material: peripheral blood. The receptors were sampled from a woman aged 18-29 years with stable Graves' hyperthyroidism. Donor details come from another sample of the same person, matched by shared clones.

This clonotype occurred many times. The J gene is TRBJ2-5, the V gene TRBV2; D not resolved. Germline V lookup: CDR1 SNHLY, CDR2 FYNNEI. V was pared by 2 bases and J by 0 bases, with 1 base between. The CDR3 is 12 residues long. The CDR3 DNA reads TGTGCCAGCAGTGAAAACCAAGAGACCCAGTACTTC. Its protein is CASSENQETQYF.

This clonotype was detected ten times or more. The rearrangement links TRBV11-2 to TRBJ2-2; no clear D. Germline CDR1 is SGHAT and CDR2 is FQNNGV. Trimming took off 4 bases at V and 5 bases at J, with 11 bases between the two ends. The CDR3 totals 14 residues. The CDR3 sequence: CASSSRSGTGELFF. DNA for the CDR3: TGTGCCAGCAGCTCCCGGTCTGGGACCGGGGAGCTGTTTTTT.

The table lists this clonotype with many counts. CDR3 loop: CASTDTGQGVGYEQYF. Written as DNA, the CDR3 is TGTGCCAGCACCGACACCGGACAGGGGGTTGGCTACGAGCAGTACTTC. The V call is TRBV6-1, the J call TRBJ2-7; 10 bases agree with TRBD1. This CDR3 is built from 16 residues. V trimming: 7 bases; J trimming: 3 bases; junction bases outside the gene matches: 12. CDR1 is MNHNS and CDR2 is SASEGT in the germline V gene.

There are many counts of this clonotype. V gene TRBV11-2 combines with J gene TRBJ2-7, with D maybe TRBD1 (6 bases). This CDR3 spans 15 amino acids. Trimming pared 7 bases from V and 2 bases from J, leaving 18 bases between. Germline V gene sequence: CDR1 SGHAT, CDR2 FQNNGV. The CDR3 loop reads CASNKLRTVPYEQYF. CDR3 coding DNA: TGTGCCAGCAACAAACTTAGGACAGTCCCCTACGAGCAGTACTTC. Looking up the rest from reference TRBV11-2 and TRBJ2-7 gives the full variable domain: EAGVAQSPRYKIIEKRQSVAFWCNPISGHATLYWYQQILGQGPKLLIQFQNNGVVDDSQLPKDRFSAERLKGVDSTLKIQPAKLEDSAVYLCASNKLRTVPYEQYFGPGTRLTVT.

The chain uses TRBV5-5 and TRBJ2-7; TRBD1 aligns across 10 bases. CDR1 is SGHKS, CDR2 YYEKEE, per germline (reference sequence). V was clipped by 0 bases and J by 2 bases; unmatched bases: 5. The CDR3 has 16 residues. The DNA of the CDR3 is TGTGCCAGCAGCTTGGGACAGGGGGCGACCACCTACGAGCAGTACTTC. It encodes CASSLGQGATTYEQYF.

This chain links TRBV11-2 with TRBJ1-1; D is unresolved. The CDR3 length is 14 residues. Germline CDR1 reads SGHAT; CDR2 reads FQNNGV. The V gene lost 2 bases and the J gene lost 5 bases, with 12 bases spanning the gap. The CDR3 region is CASSLSASWTEAFF. For the CDR3, the DNA is TGTGCCAGCAGCTTATCGGCCTCTTGGACTGAAGCTTTCTTT.

This clonotype was detected ten times or more. The V gene is TRBV20-1, the J gene TRBJ2-5; 7 nucleotides agree with TRBD2. V trimming: 0 bases; J trimming: 5 bases; junction bases outside the gene matches: 12. The CDR3 is 16 residues long. Per germline, CDR1 DFQATT and CDR2 SNEGSKA (reference sequence). The CDR3 nucleotides read TGCAGTGCTAGAGATTCCGCCTCGGGACTAAGGGAGACCCAGTACTTC. Translated: CSARDSASGLRETQYF.

This clonotype came up many times. The chain employs TRBV7-9 and TRBJ1-1; D unclear. V lost 5 bases and J 5 bases, leaving 12 bases between the germline ends. This CDR3 is 13 amino acids long. From germline, CDR1 is SEHNR and CDR2 FQNEAQ (reference sequence). In DNA form, the CDR3 reads TGTGCCAGCAGCAGACGGACCGAGACTGAAGCTTTCTTT. Encoded protein: CASSRRTETEAFF.

This clonotype was counted at least ten times. The V and J genes are TRBV27 and TRBJ2-7; 12 bases fit TRBD2. With 6 bases clipped from V and 6 bases from J, the junction kept 3 bases outside the gene matches. Looked up from germline, CDR1 is MNHEY and CDR2 is SMNVEV (reference sequence). The CDR3 spans 13 residues. In DNA form, the CDR3 reads TGTGCCAGCAGGACTAGCGGGAGCGGCGAGCAGTACTTC. Its translation: CASRTSGSGEQYF.

This clonotype occurred many times. The chain has TRBV7-9 and TRBJ1-1; 11 bases map to TRBD1. The CDR3 covers 14 residues. CDR1 SEHNR and CDR2 FQNEAQ come from the germline V gene (reference sequence). V shed 4 bases, J shed 5 bases, and the junction held 3 bases outside the gene matches. The DNA for the CDR3 is TGTGCCAGCAGCTCGGACAGGGGGCGAACTGAAGCTTTCTTT. It yields the protein CASSSDRGRTEAFF.

This clonotype was counted at least ten times. Germline and junction disagree at one end, which may indicate a read error. V gene TRBV5-1 combines with J gene TRBJ1-1, with D possibly matching TRBD1 (5 bases). CDR3 length: 16 amino acids. Germline V lookup: CDR1 SGHRS, CDR2 YFSETQ. The CDR3 DNA reads TGCGCCAGCAGTTTGGGACTACTCGACATGAACACTGAAGCTTTCTTT. Amino acids: CASSLGLLDMNTEAFF.

This clonotype was seen at least ten times. The chain carries TRBV6-1 and TRBJ1-2; D possibly corresponds to TRBD1 (5 bases). The V gene's germline CDR1 is MNHNS and CDR2 SASEGT. This CDR3 is built from 14 residues. Deletions cut 1 base from V and 4 bases from J, with 10 bases between. The CDR3 coding sequence is TGTGCCAGCAGTGAAGTAGGGAGGGGCTATGGCTACACCTTC. This codes for CASSEVGRGYGYTF.

This clonotype was recorded at least ten times. No conserved phenylalanine or tryptophan is present at the end of the CDR3, so a read error is the likely explanation. The chain carries TRBV28 and TRBJ1-3, with D uncertain. The CDR3 runs 12 residues. Germline V gene lookup returns CDR1 MDHEN and CDR2 SYDVKM. Trimming left V 11 bases short and J 0 bases short, with 8 bases between. The CDR3 is CAAVSSGNTIYL. The CDR3 bases are TGTGCCGCGGTATCCTCTGGAAACACCATATATCTT.

This rearrangement joins TRBV2 to TRBJ2-5; the match to TRBD2 covers 13 bases. V lost 10 bases to trimming and J lost 7 bases; unmatched junction nucleotides: 12. Germline CDR1 is SNHLY and CDR2 is FYNNEI. There are 15 residues in the CDR3. CDR3 amino acids: CAIQTSGRPGGTQYF. DNA for the CDR3: TGTGCCATTCAGACTAGCGGGAGGCCGGGGGGGACCCAGTACTTC.

This clonotype was found many times. The V gene is TRBV9, the J gene TRBJ1-3; no firm D call. The CDR3 is 14 residues long. The germline gives CDR1 SGDLS, CDR2 YYNGEE. V lost 3 bases and J lost 2, with 9 bases in between. The CDR3 coding sequence is TGTGCCAGCAGCGAGCAGTATACTGGAAACACCATATATTTT. Translation gives CASSEQYTGNTIYF.

A few counts support this clonotype. This chain uses TRBV7-8 with TRBJ1-5; 9 bases match TRBD1. Looked up from germline, CDR1 is SGHVS and CDR2 is FQNEAQ. This CDR3 has 16 amino acids. V lost 4 bases to trimming and J lost 6 bases; unmatched junction nucleotides: 10. Here the CDR3 reads CASSSDRGTRPQPQHF. CDR3 DNA sequence: TGTGCCAGCAGCTCAGACAGGGGGACCCGGCCTCAGCCCCAGCATTTT. The full variable domain, completed using reference TRBV7-8 and TRBJ1-5, is GAGVSQSPRYKVAKRGQDVALRCDPISGHVSLFWYQQALGQGPEFLTYFQNEAQLDKSGLPSDRFFAERPEGSVSTLKIQRTQQEDSAVYLCASSSDRGTRPQPQHFGDGTRLSIL.

This sequence joins TRBV4-1 and TRBJ1-1; tentative D call: TRBD1 (5 bases). The CDR3 extends over 12 amino acids. Deletions cut 7 bases from V and 1 base from J, with 7 bases between. Looked up from germline, CDR1 is MGHRA and CDR2 is YSYEKL. CDR3 sequence: CASNQGNTEAFF. The CDR3 DNA is TGCGCCAGCAACCAGGGGAACACTGAAGCTTTCTTT.

The chain links TRBV20-1 to TRBJ1-2; unclear D gene. The CDR3 covers 11 residues. The germline V gene encodes CDR1 DFQATT and CDR2 SNEGSKA (reference sequence). The V and J ends lost 6 bases and 8 bases respectively, with 13 bases between them. CDR3 loop: CSARPVEGYTF. CDR3 nucleotide sequence: TGCAGTGCGCGTCCCGTAGAGGGCTACACCTTC.

This clonotype was recorded many times. The CDR3 coding sequence is TGTGCCAGCAAGCGAGACAGGGCTGGGGCCAACGTCCTGACTTTC. Amino acid sequence: CASKRDRAGANVLTF. The rearrangement joins TRBV2 to TRBJ2-6, with 7 bases that match TRBD1. In germline, CDR1 is SNHLY, CDR2 FYNNEI. V shed 7 bases and J 2 bases; nucleotides not matched to a gene: 5. The CDR3 is 15 amino acids.

The chain is built from TRBV12-3 or TRBV12-4 and TRBJ2-5, with D unresolved. CDR3 length equals 14 residues. With 4 bases removed from V and 5 bases from J, the gap between germline ends came to 14 bases. CDR3 loop: CASSSPQIWETQYF. DNA of the CDR3: TGTGCCAGCAGTTCCCCACAGATTTGGGAGACCCAGTACTTC.

At least ten counts were recorded for this clonotype. CDR3 coding DNA: TGTGCCATCAGCGGGGGGAGGGGTGATACTGAAGCTTTCTTT. Encoded protein: CAISGGRGDTEAFF. The chain employs TRBV10-3 and TRBJ1-1; possibly TRBD1 for D (5 bases). The CDR3 sequence is 14 residues long. Germline CDR1 reads ENHRY; CDR2 reads SYGVKD. Trimming shortened V by 6 bases and J by 5 bases, and 16 bases separated the two germline ends.

The chain joins TRBV6-5 to TRBJ1-1; perhaps TRBD1 as D (6 bases). CDR3 length equals 15 residues. Germline CDR1 is MNHEY and CDR2 is SVGAGI. V was cut by 4 bases and J by 0 bases, with 12 bases left in between. As DNA, the CDR3 is TGTGCCAGCAGTTCTCAACAGGGCATGAACACTGAAGCTTTCTTT. It is translated as CASSSQQGMNTEAFF.

This clonotype has at least ten counts. V and J are TRBV20-1 and TRBJ2-7; a weak D match, TRBD1 (6 bases). Trimming removed 0 bases from V and 2 bases from J, with 17 bases in between. Germline CDR1 and CDR2: DFQATT and SNEGSKA (reference sequence). CDR3 length: 16 amino acids. As DNA, the CDR3 is TGCAGTGCTAGAGATCGGAAGGGGGACAATCCCTACGAGCAGTACTTC. Translating it yields CSARDRKGDNPYEQYF.

This clonotype was observed at least ten times. The rearrangement links TRBV29-1 to TRBJ1-1; TRBD1 matches at 8 bases. The CDR3 covers 13 residues. Germline CDR1 and CDR2: SQVTM and ANQGSEA. Trimming at V came to 7 bases and at J to 4 bases, leaving 8 bases not matched to a gene. The CDR3 loop is CSARTGRGTEAFF. The CDR3 DNA follows: TGCAGCGCAAGGACAGGGCGGGGCACTGAAGCTTTCTTT.

In its sample, this clonotype was seen many times. The chain links TRBV5-1 to TRBJ1-1, with D possibly being TRBD1 (5 bases). Trimming removed 8 bases at V and 3 bases at J, with 11 bases between. Germline lookup yields CDR1 SGHRS and CDR2 YFSETQ. The CDR3 length is 12 residues. For the CDR3, the DNA is TGCGCCAGTAAAGCAGGGTACACTGAAGCTTTCTTT. Its translation: CASKAGYTEAFF.

This clonotype was observed at least ten times. V usage is TRBV6-1 and J usage is TRBJ1-2; D is possibly TRBD1 (5 bases). Germline V gene lookup returns CDR1 MNHNS and CDR2 SASEGT. CDR3 length equals 15 residues. V lost 4 bases and J lost 4, with 16 bases in between. The CDR3 loop reads CASSVGGPASYGYTF. The DNA of the CDR3 is TGTGCCAGCAGTGTCGGGGGACCGGCCTCCTATGGCTACACCTTC.

The chain combines TRBV6-1 with TRBJ1-5, with D perhaps matching TRBD1 (6 bases). The CDR3 covers 17 residues. CDR1 is MNHNS, CDR2 SASEGT, per germline. The V gene lost 3 bases and the J gene lost 5 bases, with 20 bases spanning the gap. The CDR3 reads CASSDDGPGHIYQPQHF. The CDR3 DNA reads as TGTGCCAGCAGTGATGACGGGCCGGGACACATCTATCAGCCCCAGCATTTT.

This clonotype was detected many times. The chain couples TRBV6-1 to TRBJ1-2; 10 positions agree with TRBD1. Unmatched junction bases numbered 7, after V lost 6 bases and J lost 6 bases. The CDR3 covers 14 residues. CDR1 is MNHNS and CDR2 is SASEGT in the germline V gene. The CDR3 sequence is CASSRDRGKDGYTF. In DNA, the CDR3 is TGTGCCAGCAGCCGGGACAGGGGAAAGGATGGCTACACCTTC.

At least ten counts were recorded for this clonotype. V and J are TRBV29-1 and TRBJ2-7; D gene unclear. Per germline, CDR1 SQVTM and CDR2 ANQGSEA. The length of the CDR3 is 12 residues. V shed 4 bases and J shed 9 bases, with 16 bases lying between them. The CDR3, as DNA: TGCAGCGTTGTGAGTTCGTCTGGGGTGCAGTACTTC. The encoded protein is CSVVSSSGVQYF.

This clonotype has a count of ten or more. CDR3 amino acids: CASSQTPGLAGVYEQYF. CDR3 DNA: TGTGCCAGCAGCCAAACCCCCGGACTAGCGGGAGTCTACGAGCAGTACTTC. This sequence joins TRBV4-2 and TRBJ2-7, with 13 positions matching TRBD2. V was clipped by 2 bases and J by 3 bases; unmatched bases: 7. Per germline, CDR1 LGHNA and CDR2 YNFKEQ. The CDR3 has 17 residues.